This TCR beta chain was sequenced during a study of T cells in localized non-small cell lung cancer. Findings and caveats of the study: Across samples, adjacent lung featured a median around 60 of the top 100 tumor clones.

Only a few counts were recorded for this clone. Its target is unknown. The CDR3 consists of 12 residues. Trimming removed 5 bases at V and 6 bases at J, with 10 bases between. CDR1 and CDR2 from the germline V gene are MGHDK and SYGVNS. Data came from immunoSEQ multiplex PCR; TCRdb stores just in-frame clones and leaves some out. The sample lists approximately 900 clones; roughly a third were seen once. The sample in question was normal lung tissue next to the tumor, obtained before any cancer treatment. The chain recombines TRBV25-1 with TRBJ1-1; D possibly corresponds to TRBD1 (5 bases). This clonotype originated in a female donor of 60 years or more with stage III squamous cell lung carcinoma. CDR3 region: CASSHQGSEAFF. The CDR3 DNA is TGTGCCAGCAGTCATCAGGGATCTGAAGCTTTCTTT.